This TCR beta chain was identified in a study of shared clonotypes between healthy human individuals. Study-level findings and limits: Sampling involved blood alone; tissue repertoires likely differ. The expectation was that sequencing depth would affect clonotype sharing among donors. Represented genetic and exposure-history diversity was restricted by having few donors.

The repertoire was sequenced with immunoSEQ multiplex PCR; TCRdb's copy has only in-frame clones and lacks some. The sample carries approximately 700,000 clones, about 80% recorded once. This clone appeared once. Its antigen is still unknown. The material sequenced was memory CD4+ T cells sorted from blood. The subset here: CD45RA-negative fraction. The clonotype comes from a woman in her 30s in good health.

The CDR3, as DNA: TGTGCCAGCAGTTTAAAAAGGGCTCCTCAGGGCACTGAAGCTTTCTTT. As protein: CASSLKRAPQGTEAFF. The chain uses TRBV27 and TRBJ1-1; D is perhaps TRBD1 (5 bases). The CDR3 length is 16 residues. V was cut by 2 bases and J by 4 bases, with 17 bases left in between. Germline CDR1 and CDR2: MNHEY and SMNVEV (reference sequence).